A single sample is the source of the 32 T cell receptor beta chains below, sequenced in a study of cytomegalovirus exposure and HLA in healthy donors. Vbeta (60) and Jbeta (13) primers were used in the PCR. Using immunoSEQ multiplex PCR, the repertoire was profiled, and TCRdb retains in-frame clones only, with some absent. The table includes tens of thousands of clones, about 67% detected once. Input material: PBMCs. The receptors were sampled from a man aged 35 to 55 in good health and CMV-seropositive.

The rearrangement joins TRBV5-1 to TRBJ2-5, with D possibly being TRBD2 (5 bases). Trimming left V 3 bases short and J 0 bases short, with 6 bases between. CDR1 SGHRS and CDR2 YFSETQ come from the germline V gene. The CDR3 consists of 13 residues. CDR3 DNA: TGCGCCAGCAGCTCCGGGGACCAAGAGACCCAGTACTTC. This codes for CASSSGDQETQYF.

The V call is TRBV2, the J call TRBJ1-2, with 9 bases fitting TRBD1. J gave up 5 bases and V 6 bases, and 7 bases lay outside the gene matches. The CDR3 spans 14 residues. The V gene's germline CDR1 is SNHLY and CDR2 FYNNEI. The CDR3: CASSGGGQGYGYTF. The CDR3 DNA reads TGTGCCAGCAGCGGGGGGGGACAGGGTTATGGCTACACCTTC. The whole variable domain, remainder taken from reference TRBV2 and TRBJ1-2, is EPEVTQTPSHQVTQMGQEVILRCVPISNHLYFYWYRQILGQKVEFLVSFYNNEISEKSEIFDDQFSVERPDGSNFTLKIRSTKLEDSAMYFCASSGGGQGYGYTFGSGTRLTVV.

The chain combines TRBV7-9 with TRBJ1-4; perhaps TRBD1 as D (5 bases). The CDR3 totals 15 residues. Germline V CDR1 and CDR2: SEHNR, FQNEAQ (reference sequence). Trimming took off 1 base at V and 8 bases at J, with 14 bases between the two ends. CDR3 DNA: TGTGCCAGCAGCTTAGACCCCGGGCGGGGGGAAAAACTGTTTTTT. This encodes CASSLDPGRGEKLFF.

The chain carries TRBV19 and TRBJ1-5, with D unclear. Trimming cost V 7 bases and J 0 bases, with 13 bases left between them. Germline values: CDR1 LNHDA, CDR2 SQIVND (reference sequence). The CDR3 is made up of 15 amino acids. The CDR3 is CASIPGSGSNQPQHF. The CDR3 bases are TGTGCCAGTATCCCGGGGTCGGGTAGCAATCAGCCCCAGCATTTT.

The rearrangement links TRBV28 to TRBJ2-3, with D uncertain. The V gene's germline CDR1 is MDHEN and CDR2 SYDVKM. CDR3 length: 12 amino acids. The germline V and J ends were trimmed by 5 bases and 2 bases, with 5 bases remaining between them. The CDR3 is CASSHYTDTQYF. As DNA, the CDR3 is TGTGCCAGCAGTCACTACACAGATACGCAGTATTTT.

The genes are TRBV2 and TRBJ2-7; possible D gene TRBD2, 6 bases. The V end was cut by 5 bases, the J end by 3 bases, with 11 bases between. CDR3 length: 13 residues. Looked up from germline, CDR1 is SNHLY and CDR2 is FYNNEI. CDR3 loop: CASSQLAYYEQYF. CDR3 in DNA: TGTGCCAGCAGTCAACTAGCATACTACGAGCAGTACTTC.

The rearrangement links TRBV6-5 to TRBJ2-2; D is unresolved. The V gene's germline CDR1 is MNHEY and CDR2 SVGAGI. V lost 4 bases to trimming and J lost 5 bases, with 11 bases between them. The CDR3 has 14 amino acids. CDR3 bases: TGTGCCAGCAGTTCGGGTAGTATTACCGGGGAGCTGTTTTTT. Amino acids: CASSSGSITGELFF.

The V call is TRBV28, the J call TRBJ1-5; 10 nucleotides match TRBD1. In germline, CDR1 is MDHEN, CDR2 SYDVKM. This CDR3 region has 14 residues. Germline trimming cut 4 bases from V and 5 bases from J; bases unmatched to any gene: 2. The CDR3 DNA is TGTGCCAGCAGTTCTGGACAGGGGGATCAGCCCCAGCATTTT. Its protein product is CASSSGQGDQPQHF. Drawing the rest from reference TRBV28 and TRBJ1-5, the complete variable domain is DVKVTQSSRYLVKRTGEKVFLECVQDMDHENMFWYRQDPGLGLRLIYFSYDVKMKEKGDIPEGYSVSREKKERFSLILESASTNQTSMYLCASSSGQGDQPQHFGDGTRLSIL.

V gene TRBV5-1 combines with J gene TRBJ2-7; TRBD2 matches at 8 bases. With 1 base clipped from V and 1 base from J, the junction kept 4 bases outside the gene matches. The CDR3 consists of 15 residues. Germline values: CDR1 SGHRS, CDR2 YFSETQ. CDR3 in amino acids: CASSLSTSVSYEQYF. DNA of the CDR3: TGCGCCAGCAGCTTGTCGACTAGCGTGTCCTACGAGCAGTACTTC.

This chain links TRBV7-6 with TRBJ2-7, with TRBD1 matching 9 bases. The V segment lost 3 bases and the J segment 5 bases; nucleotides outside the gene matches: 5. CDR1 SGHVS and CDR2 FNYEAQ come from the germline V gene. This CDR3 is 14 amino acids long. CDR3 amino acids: CASSLDRGWDEQYF. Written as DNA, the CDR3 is TGTGCCAGCAGCTTGGACAGGGGCTGGGACGAGCAGTACTTC.

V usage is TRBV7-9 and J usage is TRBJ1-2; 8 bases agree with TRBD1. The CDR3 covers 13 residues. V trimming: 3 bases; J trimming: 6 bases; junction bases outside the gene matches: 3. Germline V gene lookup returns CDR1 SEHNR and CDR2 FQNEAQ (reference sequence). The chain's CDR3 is CASSLTGEDGYTF. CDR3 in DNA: TGTGCCAGCAGCTTGACAGGGGAAGATGGCTACACCTTC.

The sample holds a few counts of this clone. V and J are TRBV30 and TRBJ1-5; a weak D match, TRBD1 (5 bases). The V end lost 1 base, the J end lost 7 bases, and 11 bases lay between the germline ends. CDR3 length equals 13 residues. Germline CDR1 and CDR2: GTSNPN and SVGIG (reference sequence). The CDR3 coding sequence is TGTGCCTGGAGTGGACAGTTGGGGCAGCCCCAGCATTTT. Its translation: CAWSGQLGQPQHF.

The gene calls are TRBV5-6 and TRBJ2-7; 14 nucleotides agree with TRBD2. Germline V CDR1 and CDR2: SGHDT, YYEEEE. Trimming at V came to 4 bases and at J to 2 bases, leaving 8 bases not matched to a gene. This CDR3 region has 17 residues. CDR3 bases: TGTGCCAGCAGCAAAGGGACTAGCGGGAGTTACACCTACGAGCAGTACTTC. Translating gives CASSKGTSGSYTYEQYF.

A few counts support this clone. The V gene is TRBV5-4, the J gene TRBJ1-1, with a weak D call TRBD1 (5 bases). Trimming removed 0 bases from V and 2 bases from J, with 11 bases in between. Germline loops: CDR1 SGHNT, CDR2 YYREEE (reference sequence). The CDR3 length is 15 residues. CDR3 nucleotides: TGTGCCAGCAGCTTGGGCGGGAGGGGAAACACTGAAGCTTTCTTT. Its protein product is CASSLGGRGNTEAFF.

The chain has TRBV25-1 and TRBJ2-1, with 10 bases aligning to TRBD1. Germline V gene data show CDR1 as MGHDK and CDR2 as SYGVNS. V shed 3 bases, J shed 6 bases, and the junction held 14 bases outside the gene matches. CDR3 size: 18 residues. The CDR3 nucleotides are TGTGCCAGCAGTGACTATGTAGGGGGACAGGGGATCATCAATGAGCAGTTCTTC. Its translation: CASSDYVGGQGIINEQFF.

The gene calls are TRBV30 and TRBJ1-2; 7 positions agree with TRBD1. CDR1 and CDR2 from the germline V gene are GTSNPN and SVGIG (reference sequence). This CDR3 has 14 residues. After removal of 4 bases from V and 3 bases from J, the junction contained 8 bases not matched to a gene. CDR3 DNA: TGTGCCTGGACCCGGACAGGTCGTTACTATGGCTACACCTTC. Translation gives CAWTRTGRYYGYTF.

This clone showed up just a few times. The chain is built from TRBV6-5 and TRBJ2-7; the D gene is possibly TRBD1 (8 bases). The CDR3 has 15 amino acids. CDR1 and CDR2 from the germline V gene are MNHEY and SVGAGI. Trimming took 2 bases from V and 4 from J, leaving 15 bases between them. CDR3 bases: TGTGCCAGCAGTTACAGCTACAGGGGGGGATACGAGCAGTACTTC. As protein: CASSYSYRGGYEQYF.

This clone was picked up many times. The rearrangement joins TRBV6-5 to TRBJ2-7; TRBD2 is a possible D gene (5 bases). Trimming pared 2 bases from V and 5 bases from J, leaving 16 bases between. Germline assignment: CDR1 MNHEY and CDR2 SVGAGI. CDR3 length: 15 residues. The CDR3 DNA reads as TGTGCCAGCAGTTACGTCGGACTCCGTGGGCACGAGCAGTACTTC. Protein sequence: CASSYVGLRGHEQYF.

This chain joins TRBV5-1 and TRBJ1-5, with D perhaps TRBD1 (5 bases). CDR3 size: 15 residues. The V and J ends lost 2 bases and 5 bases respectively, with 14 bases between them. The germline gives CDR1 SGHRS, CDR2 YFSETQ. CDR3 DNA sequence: TGCGCCAGCAGCTTAGGGCAGGGAGGGGATCAGCCCCAGCATTTT. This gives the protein CASSLGQGGDQPQHF.

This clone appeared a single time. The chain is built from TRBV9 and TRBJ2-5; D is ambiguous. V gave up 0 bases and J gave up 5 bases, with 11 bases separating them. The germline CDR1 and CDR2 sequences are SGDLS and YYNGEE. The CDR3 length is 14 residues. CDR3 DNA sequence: TGTGCCAGCAGCGTAGGACGCCTCGGGGAGACCCAGTACTTC. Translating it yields CASSVGRLGETQYF.

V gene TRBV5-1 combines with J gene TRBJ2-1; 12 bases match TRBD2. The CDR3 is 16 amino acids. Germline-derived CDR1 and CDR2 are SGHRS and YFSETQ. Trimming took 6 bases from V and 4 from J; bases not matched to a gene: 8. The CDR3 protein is CASIRLAGVGYNEQFF. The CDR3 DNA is TGCGCCAGCATCCGACTAGCGGGAGTGGGTTACAATGAGCAGTTCTTC. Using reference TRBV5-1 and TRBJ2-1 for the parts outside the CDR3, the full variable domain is KAGVTQTPRYLIKTRGQQVTLSCSPISGHRSVSWYQQTPGQGLQFLFEYFSETQRNKGNFPGRFSGRQFSNSRSEMNVSTLELGDSALYLCASIRLAGVGYNEQFFGPGTRLTVL.

Here the CDR3 reads CASSTGIESNQPQHF. DNA of the CDR3: TGTGCCAGCAGCACAGGGATAGAGAGCAATCAGCCCCAGCATTTT. The V and J genes are TRBV2 and TRBJ1-5, with a possible D match to TRBD1 (6 bases). V lost 6 bases and J 1 base, leaving 13 bases between the germline ends. Germline V lookup: CDR1 SNHLY, CDR2 FYNNEI. The CDR3 consists of 15 residues. Variable domain in full (rest from reference TRBV2 and TRBJ1-5): EPEVTQTPSHQVTQMGQEVILRCVPISNHLYFYWYRQILGQKVEFLVSFYNNEISEKSEIFDDQFSVERPDGSNFTLKIRSTKLEDSAMYFCASSTGIESNQPQHFGDGTRLSIL.

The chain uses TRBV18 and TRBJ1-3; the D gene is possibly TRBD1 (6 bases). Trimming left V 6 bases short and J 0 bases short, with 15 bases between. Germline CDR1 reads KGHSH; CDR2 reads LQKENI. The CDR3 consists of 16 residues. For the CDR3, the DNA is TGTGCCAGCTCCATCCAAAAGGGGGTCTCTGGAAACACCATATATTTT. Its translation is CASSIQKGVSGNTIYF.

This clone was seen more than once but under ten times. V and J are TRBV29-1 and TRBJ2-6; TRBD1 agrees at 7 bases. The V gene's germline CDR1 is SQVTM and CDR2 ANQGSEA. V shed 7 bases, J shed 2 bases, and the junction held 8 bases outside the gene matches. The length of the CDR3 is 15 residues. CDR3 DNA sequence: TGCAGCGCAACGACAGGGTCTGCTGGGGCCAACGTCCTGACTTTC. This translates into CSATTGSAGANVLTF.

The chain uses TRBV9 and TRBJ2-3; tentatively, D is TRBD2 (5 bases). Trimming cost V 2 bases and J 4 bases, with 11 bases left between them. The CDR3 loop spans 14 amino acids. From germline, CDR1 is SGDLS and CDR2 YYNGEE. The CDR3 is CASSVGERADTQYF. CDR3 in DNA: TGTGCCAGCAGCGTGGGAGAGAGGGCAGATACGCAGTATTTT.

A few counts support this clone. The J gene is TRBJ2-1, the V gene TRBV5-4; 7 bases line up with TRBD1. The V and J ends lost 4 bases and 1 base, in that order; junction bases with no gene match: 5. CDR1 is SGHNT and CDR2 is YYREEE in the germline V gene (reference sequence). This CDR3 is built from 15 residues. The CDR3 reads CASSLSGQSYNEQFF. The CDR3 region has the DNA TGTGCCAGCAGCCTTTCGGGACAGTCCTACAATGAGCAGTTCTTC.

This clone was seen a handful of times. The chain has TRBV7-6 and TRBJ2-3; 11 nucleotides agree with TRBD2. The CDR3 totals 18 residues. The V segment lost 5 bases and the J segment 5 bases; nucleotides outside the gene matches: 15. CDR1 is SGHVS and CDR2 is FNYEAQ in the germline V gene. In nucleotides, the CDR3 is TGTGCCAGCAGCCAAGGGACTAGCGGTTCCCCATCCCTAGATACGCAGTATTTT. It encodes CASSQGTSGSPSLDTQYF.

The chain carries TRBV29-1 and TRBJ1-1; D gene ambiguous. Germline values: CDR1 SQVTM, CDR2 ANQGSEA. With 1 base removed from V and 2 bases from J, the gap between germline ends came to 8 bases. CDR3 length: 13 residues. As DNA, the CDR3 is TGCAGCGTTGAAGGGGAGGGAAACACTGAAGCTTTCTTT. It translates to CSVEGEGNTEAFF.

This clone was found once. As DNA, the CDR3 is TGTGCCATCAATTACAGGGGGCATGGCTACACCTTC. Amino acid sequence: CAINYRGHGYTF. The rearrangement uses TRBV10-3 and TRBJ1-2; 9 bases map to TRBD1. This CDR3 is built from 12 residues. The V segment lost 7 bases and the J segment 6 bases; nucleotides outside the gene matches: 3. Per the germline V gene, CDR1 is ENHRY and CDR2 is SYGVKD.

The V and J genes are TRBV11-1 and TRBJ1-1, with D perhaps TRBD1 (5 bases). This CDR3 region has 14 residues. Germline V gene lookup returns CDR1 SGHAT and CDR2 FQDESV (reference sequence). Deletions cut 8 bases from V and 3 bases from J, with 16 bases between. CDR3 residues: CASGRQHPDTEAFF. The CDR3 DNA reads TGTGCCAGCGGCAGACAGCATCCTGACACTGAAGCTTTCTTT.

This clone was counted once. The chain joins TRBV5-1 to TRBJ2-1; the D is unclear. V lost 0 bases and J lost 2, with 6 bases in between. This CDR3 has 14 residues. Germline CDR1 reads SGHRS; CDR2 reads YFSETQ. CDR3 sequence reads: CASSLGQTYNEQFF. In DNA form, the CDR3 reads TGCGCCAGCAGCTTGGGCCAGACCTACAATGAGCAGTTCTTC. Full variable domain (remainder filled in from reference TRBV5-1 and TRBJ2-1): KAGVTQTPRYLIKTRGQQVTLSCSPISGHRSVSWYQQTPGQGLQFLFEYFSETQRNKGNFPGRFSGRQFSNSRSEMNVSTLELGDSALYLCASSLGQTYNEQFFGPGTRLTVL.

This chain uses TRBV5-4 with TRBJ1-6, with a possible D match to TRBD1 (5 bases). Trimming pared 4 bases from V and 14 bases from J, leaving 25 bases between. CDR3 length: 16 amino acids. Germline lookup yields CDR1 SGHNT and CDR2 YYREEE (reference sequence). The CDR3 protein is CASSQGGRAVGFTLHF. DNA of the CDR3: TGTGCCAGCAGCCAAGGTGGCAGGGCTGTCGGATTTACCCTCCACTTT.